There are many counts of the clone carrying this TCR beta chain. The antigen remains unidentified. Diagnosis was based on clinical symptoms, serum thyroxine, TRAb, thyroid ultrasound and orbital computed tomography. Germline V CDR1 and CDR2: MNHEY, SVGEGT. Trimming left V 8 bases short and J 1 base short, with 5 bases between. This CDR3 region has 11 residues. Amplified TCR beta CDR3 regions were obtained using RNA transcripts as template. RT-PCR in the first round used HTBI primers; a second-round multiplex PCR followed. MiXCR, applied by TCRdb to the multiplex PCR reads, yields one record per CDR3 protein. The repertoire includes under 200,000 distinct CDR3 sequences, around two fifths of them detected once, and around 5.8% sits in the top ten. This specimen comes from a study of Graves' ophthalmopathy and Graves' hyperthyroidism. Findings of the study overall: Progression of ophthalmopathy was predicted by the model with around 70% sensitivity and just under 75% specificity. Most expanded clonotypes from thyroid (those above 0.001 frequency) were also found in blood.

The source material was peripheral blood. This clonotype was sampled from a woman between 40 and 55 years old with Graves' ophthalmopathy. The chain combines TRBV6-2 or TRBV6-3 with TRBJ1-2, with D hard to call. The chain's CDR3 is CASGFNYGYTF. The CDR3 DNA is TGTGCCAGCGGATTTAACTATGGCTACACCTTC.